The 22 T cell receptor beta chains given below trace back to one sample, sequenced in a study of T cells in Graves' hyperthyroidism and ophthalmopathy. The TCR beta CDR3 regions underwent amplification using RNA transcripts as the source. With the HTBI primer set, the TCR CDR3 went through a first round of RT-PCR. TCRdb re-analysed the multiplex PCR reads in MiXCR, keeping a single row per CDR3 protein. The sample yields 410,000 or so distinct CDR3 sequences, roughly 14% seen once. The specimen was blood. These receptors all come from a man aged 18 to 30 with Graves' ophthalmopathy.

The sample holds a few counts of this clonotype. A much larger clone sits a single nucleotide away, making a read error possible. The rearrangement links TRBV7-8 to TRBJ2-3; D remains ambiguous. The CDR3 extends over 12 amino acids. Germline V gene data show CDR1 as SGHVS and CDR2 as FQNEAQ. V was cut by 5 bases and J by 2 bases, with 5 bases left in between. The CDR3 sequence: CASSAYTDTQYF. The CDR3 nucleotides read TGTGCCAGCAGCGCCTACACAGATACGCAGTATTTT.

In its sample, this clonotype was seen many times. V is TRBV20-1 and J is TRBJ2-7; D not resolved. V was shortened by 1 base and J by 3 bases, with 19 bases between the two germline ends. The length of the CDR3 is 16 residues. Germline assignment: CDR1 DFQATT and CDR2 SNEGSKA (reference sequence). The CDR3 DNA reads TGCAGTGCTAGAGGATTAGAAGGTGCCCAGCTCTACGAGCAGTACTTC. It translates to CSARGLEGAQLYEQYF.

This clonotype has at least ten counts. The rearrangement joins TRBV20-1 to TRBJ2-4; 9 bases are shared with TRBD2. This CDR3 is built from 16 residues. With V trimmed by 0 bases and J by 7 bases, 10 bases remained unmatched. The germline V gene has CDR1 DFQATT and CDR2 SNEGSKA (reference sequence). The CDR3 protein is CSARDLVAGDSNIQYF. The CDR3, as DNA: TGCAGTGCTAGAGACTTGGTAGCGGGAGATAGTAACATTCAGTACTTC.

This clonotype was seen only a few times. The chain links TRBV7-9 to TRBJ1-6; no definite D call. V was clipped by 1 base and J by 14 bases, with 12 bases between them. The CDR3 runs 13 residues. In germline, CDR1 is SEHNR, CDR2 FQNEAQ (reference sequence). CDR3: CASSLEQLVSLHF. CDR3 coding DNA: TGTGCCAGCAGCTTAGAACAGTTGGTATCCCTCCACTTT.

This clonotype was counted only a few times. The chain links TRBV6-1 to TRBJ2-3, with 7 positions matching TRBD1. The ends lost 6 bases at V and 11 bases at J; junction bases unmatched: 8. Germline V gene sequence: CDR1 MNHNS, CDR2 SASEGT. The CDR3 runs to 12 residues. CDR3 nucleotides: TGTGCCAGCAGACCCAGGGGACAGAGGCAGTATTTT. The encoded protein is CASRPRGQRQYF.

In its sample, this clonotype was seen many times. The CDR3 region is CASSLRGTSEYNEQFF. Written as DNA, the CDR3 is TGTGCCAGCAGTTTAAGAGGGACTAGCGAGTACAATGAGCAGTTCTTC. This sequence joins TRBV27 and TRBJ2-1; 10 positions agree with TRBD2. The CDR3 covers 16 residues. CDR1 and CDR2 (germline): MNHEY, SMNVEV (reference sequence). V dropped 2 bases and J dropped 4; count of bases not matched to a gene: 5.

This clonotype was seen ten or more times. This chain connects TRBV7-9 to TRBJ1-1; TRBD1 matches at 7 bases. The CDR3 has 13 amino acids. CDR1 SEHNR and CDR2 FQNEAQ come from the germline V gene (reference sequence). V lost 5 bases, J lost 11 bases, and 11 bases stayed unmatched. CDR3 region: CASSRGQVPEAFF. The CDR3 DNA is TGTGCCAGCAGCCGCGGACAGGTTCCCGAGGCTTTCTTT.

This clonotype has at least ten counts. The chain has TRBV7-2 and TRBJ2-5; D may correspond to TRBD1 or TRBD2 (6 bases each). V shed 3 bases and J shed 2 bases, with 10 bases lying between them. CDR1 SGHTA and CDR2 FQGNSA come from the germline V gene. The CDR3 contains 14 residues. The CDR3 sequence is CASSLTGLQETQYF. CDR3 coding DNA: TGTGCCAGCAGCTTGACAGGACTACAAGAGACCCAGTACTTC. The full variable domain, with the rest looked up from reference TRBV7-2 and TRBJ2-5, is GAGVSQSPSNKVTEKGKDVELRCDPISGHTALYWYRQSLGQGLEFLIYFQGNSAPDKSGLPSDRFSAERTGGSVSTLTIQRTQQEDSAVYLCASSLTGLQETQYFGPGTRLLVL.

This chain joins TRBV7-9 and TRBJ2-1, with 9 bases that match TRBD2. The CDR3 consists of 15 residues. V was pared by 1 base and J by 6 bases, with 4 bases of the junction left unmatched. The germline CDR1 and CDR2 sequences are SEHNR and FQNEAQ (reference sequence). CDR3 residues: CASSLGGGAGNEQFF. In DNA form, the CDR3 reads TGTGCCAGCAGCTTAGGCGGGGGGGCAGGCAATGAGCAGTTCTTC.

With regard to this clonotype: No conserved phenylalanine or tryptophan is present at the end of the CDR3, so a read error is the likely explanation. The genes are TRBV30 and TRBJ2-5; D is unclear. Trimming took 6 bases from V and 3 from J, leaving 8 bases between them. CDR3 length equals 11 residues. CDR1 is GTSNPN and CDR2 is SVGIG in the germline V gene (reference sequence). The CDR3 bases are TGTGCCTGCCGATCAGAAGAGACCCAGTACCTC. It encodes CACRSEETQYL.

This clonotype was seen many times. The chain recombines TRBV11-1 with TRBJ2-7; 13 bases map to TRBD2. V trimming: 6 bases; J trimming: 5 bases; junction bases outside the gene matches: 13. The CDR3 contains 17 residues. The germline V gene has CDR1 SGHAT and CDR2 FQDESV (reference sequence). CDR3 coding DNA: TGTGCCAGCAGTTTCTGGACTAGCGGGAGCATCACCCACGAGCAGTACTTC. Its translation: CASSFWTSGSITHEQYF.

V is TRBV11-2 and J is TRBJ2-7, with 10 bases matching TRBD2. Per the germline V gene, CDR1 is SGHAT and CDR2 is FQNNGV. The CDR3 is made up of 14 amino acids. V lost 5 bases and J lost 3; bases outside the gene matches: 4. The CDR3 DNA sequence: TGTGCCAGCAGCCCACTAGCGGGGCTCTACGAGCAGTACTTC. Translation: CASSPLAGLYEQYF. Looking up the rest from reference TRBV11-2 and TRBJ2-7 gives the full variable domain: EAGVAQSPRYKIIEKRQSVAFWCNPISGHATLYWYQQILGQGPKLLIQFQNNGVVDDSQLPKDRFSAERLKGVDSTLKIQPAKLEDSAVYLCASSPLAGLYEQYFGPGTRLTVT.

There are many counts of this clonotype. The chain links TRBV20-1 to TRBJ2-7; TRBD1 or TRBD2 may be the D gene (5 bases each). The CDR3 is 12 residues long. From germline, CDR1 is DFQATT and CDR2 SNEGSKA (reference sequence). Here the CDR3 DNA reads TGCAGCTCGCAGAGGGGTAGTTACGAGCAGTACTTC. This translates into CSSQRGSYEQYF.

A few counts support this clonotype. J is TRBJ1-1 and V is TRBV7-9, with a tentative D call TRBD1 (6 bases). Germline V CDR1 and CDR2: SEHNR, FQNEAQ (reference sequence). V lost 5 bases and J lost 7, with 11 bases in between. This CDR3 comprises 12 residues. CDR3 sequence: CASSPGGLEAFF. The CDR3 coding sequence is TGTGCCAGCAGCCCGGGGGGGCTTGAAGCTTTCTTT. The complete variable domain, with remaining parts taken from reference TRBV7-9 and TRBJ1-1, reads DTGVSQNPRHKITKRGQNVTFRCDPISEHNRLYWYRQTLGQGPEFLTYFQNEAQLEKSRLLSDRFSAERPKGSFSTLEIQRTEQGDSAMYLCASSPGGLEAFFGQGTRLTVV.

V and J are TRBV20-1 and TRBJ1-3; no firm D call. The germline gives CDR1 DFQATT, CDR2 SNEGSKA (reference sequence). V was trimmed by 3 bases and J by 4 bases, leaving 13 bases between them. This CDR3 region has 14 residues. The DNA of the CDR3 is TGCAGTGCTAGGGGAGTACCCTCGGGAAACACCATATATTTT. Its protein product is CSARGVPSGNTIYF.

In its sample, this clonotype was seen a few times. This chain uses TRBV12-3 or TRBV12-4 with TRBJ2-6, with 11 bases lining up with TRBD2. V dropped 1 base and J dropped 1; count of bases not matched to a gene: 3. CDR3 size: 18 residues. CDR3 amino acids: CASSLELAGVSGANVLTF. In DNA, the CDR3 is TGTGCCAGCAGTTTAGAACTAGCGGGGGTTTCTGGGGCCAACGTCCTGACTTTC.

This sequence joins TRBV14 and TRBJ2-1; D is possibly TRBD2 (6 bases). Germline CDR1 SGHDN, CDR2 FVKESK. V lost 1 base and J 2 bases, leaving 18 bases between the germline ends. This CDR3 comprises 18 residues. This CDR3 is CASSQGVGGDFPYNEQFF. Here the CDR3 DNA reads TGTGCCAGCAGCCAAGGGGTCGGCGGGGACTTCCCCTACAATGAGCAGTTCTTC.

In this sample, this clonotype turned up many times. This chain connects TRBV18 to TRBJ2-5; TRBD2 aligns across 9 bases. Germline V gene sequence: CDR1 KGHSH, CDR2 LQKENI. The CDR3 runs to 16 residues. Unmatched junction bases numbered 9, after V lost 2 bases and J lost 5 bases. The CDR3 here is CASSPSLAGRGETQYF. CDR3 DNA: TGTGCCAGCTCACCAAGCCTAGCGGGGCGTGGCGAGACCCAGTACTTC.

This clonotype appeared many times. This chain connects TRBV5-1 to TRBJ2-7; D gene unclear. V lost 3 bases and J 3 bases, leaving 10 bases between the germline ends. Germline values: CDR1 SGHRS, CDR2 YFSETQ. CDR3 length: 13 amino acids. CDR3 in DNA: TGCGCCAGCAGCTGGGAAGGAAGCTACGAGCAGTACTTC. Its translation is CASSWEGSYEQYF.

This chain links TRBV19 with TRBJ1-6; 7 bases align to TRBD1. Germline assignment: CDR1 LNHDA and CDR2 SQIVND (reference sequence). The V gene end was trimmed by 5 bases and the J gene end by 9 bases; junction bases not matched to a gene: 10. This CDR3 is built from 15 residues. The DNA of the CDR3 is TGTGCCAGTAGTTTGTCCGGGACAGTCATTTCACCCCTCCACTTT. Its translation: CASSLSGTVISPLHF.

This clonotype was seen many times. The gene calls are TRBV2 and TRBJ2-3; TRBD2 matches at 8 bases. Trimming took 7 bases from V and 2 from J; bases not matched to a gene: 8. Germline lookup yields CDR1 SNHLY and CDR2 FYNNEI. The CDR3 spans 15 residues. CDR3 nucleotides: TGTGCCAGCACTATTTCGGGAGGGATCACAGATACGCAGTATTTT. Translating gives CASTISGGITDTQYF.

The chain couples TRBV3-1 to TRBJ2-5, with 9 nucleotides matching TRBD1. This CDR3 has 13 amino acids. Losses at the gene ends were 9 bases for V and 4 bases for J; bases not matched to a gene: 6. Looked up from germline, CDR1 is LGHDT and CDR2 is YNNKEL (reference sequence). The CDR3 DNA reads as TGTGCCAGTTATCCGGGACAGGGAGAGACCCAGTACTTC. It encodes CASYPGQGETQYF.